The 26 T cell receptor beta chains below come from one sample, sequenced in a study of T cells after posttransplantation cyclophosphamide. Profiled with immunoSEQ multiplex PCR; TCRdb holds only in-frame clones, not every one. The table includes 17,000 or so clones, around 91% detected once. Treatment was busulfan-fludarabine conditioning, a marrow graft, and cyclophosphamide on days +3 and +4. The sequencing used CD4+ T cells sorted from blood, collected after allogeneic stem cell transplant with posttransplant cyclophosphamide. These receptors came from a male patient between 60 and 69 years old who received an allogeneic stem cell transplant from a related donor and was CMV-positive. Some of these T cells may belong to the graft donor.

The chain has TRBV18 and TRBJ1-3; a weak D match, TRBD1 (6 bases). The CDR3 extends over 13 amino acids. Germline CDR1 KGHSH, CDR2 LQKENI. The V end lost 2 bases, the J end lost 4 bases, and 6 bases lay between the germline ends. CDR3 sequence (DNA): TGTGCCAGCTCACCAGACAGGGGAAACACCATATATTTT. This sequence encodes CASSPDRGNTIYF.

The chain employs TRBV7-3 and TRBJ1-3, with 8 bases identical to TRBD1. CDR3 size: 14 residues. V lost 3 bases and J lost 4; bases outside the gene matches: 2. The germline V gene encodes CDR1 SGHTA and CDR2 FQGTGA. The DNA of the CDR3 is TGTGCCAGCAGCTTTTCAGGGGGCGGAAACACCATATATTTT. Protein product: CASSFSGGGNTIYF. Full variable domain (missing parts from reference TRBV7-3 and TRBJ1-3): GAGVSQTPSNKVTEKGKYVELRCDPISGHTALYWYRQSLGQGPEFLIYFQGTGAADDSGLPNDRFFAVRPEGSVSTLKIQRTERGDSAVYLCASSFSGGGNTIYFGEGSWLTVV.

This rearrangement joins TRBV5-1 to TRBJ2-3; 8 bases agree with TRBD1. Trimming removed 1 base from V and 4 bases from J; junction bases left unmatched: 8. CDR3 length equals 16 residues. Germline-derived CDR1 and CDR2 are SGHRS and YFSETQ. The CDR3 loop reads CASSLPTGGEADTQYF. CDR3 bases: TGCGCCAGCAGCTTGCCTACAGGGGGTGAGGCAGATACGCAGTATTTT.

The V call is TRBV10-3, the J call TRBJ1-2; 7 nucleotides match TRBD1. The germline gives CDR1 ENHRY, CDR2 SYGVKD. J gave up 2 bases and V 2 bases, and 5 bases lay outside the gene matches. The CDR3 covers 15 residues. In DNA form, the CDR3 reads TGTGCCATCAGTGAGGGACAGGTGGCCAACTATGGCTACACCTTC. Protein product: CAISEGQVANYGYTF.

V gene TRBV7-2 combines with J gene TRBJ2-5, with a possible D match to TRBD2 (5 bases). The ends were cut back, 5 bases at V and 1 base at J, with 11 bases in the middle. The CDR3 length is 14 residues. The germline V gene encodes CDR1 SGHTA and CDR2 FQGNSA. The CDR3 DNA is TGTGCCAGCAGCCTGGACTCTGCCCAAGAGACCCAGTACTTC. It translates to CASSLDSAQETQYF.

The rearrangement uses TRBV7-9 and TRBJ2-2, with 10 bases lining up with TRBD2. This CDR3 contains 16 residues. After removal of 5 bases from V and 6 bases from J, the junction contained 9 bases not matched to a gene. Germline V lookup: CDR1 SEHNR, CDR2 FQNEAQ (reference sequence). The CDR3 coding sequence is TGTGCCAGCAGCGGGCTCCGGACTAGCGGTCCCGGGGAGCTGTTTTTT. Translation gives CASSGLRTSGPGELFF.

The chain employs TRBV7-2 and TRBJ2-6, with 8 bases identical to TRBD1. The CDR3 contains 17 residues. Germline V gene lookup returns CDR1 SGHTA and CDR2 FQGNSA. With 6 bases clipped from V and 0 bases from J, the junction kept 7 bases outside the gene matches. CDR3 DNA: TGTGCCAGCAGAAGGGGACAGGTCCTCTCTGGGGCCAACGTCCTGACTTTC. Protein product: CASRRGQVLSGANVLTF. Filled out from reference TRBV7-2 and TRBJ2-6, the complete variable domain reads GAGVSQSPSNKVTEKGKDVELRCDPISGHTALYWYRQSLGQGLEFLIYFQGNSAPDKSGLPSDRFSAERTGGSVSTLTIQRTQQEDSAVYLCASRRGQVLSGANVLTFGAGSRLTVL.

The CDR3: CASSLGGYEQFF. The CDR3 DNA reads as TGCGCCAGCAGCTTGGGAGGGTATGAGCAGTTCTTC. The chain links TRBV5-1 to TRBJ2-1; TRBD2 might be the D (5 bases). The V gene lost 0 bases and the J gene lost 8 bases, with 6 bases spanning the gap. There are 12 residues in the CDR3. CDR1 is SGHRS and CDR2 is YFSETQ in the germline V gene.

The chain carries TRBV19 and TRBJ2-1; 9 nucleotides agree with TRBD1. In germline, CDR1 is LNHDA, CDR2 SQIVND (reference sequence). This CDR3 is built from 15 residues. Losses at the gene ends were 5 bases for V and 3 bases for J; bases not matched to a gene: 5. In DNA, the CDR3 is TGTGCCAGTAGTGTCCGGGACAGGGTCTACAATGAGCAGTTCTTC. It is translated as CASSVRDRVYNEQFF. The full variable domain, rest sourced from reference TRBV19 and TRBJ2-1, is DGGITQSPKYLFRKEGQNVTLSCEQNLNHDAMYWYRQDPGQGLRLIYYSQIVNDFQKGDIAEGYSVSREKKESFPLTVTSAQKNPTAFYLCASSVRDRVYNEQFFGPGTRLTVL.

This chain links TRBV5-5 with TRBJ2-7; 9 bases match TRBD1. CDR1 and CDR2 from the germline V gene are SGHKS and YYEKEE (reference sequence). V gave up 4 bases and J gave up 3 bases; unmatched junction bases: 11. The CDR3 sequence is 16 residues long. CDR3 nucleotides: TGTGCCAGCAGCCTGGGCTGGACAGGGGCCGGCTACGAGCAGTACTTC. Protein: CASSLGWTGAGYEQYF.

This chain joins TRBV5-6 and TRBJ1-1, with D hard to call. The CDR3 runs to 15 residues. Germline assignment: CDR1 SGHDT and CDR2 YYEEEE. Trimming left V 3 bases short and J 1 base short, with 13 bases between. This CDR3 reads CASSSSRGSNTEAFF. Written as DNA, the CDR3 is TGTGCCAGCAGCTCCTCCCGGGGATCGAACACTGAAGCTTTCTTT.

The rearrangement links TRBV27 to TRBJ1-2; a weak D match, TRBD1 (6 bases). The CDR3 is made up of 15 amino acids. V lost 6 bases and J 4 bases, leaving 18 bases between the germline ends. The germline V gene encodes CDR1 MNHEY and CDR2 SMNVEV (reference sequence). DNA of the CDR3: TGTGCCAGCAGACCAAGACAGGCTCATACCTATGGCTACACCTTC. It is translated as CASRPRQAHTYGYTF.

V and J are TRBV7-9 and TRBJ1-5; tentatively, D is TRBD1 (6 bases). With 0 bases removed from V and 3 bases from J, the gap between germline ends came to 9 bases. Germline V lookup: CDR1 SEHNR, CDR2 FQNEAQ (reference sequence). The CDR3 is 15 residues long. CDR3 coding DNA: TGTGCCAGCAGCTTAGCCCAGGGGCCCAATCAGCCCCAGCATTTT. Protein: CASSLAQGPNQPQHF.

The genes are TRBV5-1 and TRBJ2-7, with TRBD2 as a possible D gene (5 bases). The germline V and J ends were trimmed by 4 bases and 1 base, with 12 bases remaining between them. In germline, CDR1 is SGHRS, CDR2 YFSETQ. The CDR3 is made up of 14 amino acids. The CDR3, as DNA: TGCGCCAGCAGCGGAGGACTTGGGTCCTACGAGCAGTACTTC. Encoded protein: CASSGGLGSYEQYF. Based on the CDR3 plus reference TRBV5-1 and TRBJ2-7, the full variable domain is KAGVTQTPRYLIKTRGQQVTLSCSPISGHRSVSWYQQTPGQGLQFLFEYFSETQRNKGNFPGRFSGRQFSNSRSEMNVSTLELGDSALYLCASSGGLGSYEQYFGPGTRLTVT.

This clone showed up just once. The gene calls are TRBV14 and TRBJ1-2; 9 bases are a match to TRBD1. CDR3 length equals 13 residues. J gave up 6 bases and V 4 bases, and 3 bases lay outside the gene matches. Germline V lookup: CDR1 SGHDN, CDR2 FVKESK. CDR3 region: CASSRRTGDGYTF. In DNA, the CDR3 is TGTGCCAGCAGCCGTCGGACAGGGGATGGCTACACCTTC. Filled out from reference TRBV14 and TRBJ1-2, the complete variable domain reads EAGVTQFPSHSVIEKGQTVTLRCDPISGHDNLYWYRRVMGKEIKFLLHFVKESKQDESGMPNNRFLAERTGGTYSTLKVQPAELEDSGVYFCASSRRTGDGYTFGSGTRLTVV.

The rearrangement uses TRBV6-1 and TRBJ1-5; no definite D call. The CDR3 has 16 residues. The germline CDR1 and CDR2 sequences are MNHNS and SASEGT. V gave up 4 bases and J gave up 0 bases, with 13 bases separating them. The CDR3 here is CASSAFRHTSNQPQHF. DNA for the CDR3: TGTGCCAGCAGTGCCTTCAGACACACTAGCAATCAGCCCCAGCATTTT.

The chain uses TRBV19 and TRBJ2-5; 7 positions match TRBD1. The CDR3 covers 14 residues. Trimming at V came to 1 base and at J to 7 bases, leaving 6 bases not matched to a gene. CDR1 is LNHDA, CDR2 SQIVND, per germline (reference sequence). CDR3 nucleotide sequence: TGTGCCAGTAGTATAGGACAGGGATTCGTGACCCAGTACTTC. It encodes CASSIGQGFVTQYF.

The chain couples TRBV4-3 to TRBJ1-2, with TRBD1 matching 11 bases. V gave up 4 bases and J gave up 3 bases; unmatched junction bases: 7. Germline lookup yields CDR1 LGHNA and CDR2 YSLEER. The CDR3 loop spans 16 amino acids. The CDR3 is CASSPRTGGSDYGYTF. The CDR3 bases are TGCGCCAGCAGCCCCCGGACAGGGGGCTCTGACTATGGCTACACCTTC.

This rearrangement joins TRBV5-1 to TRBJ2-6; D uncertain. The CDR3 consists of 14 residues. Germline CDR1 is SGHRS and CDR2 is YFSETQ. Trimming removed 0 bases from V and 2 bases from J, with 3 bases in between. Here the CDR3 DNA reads TGCGCCAGCAGCTTGGGCGCTGGGGCCAACGTCCTGACTTTC. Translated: CASSLGAGANVLTF.

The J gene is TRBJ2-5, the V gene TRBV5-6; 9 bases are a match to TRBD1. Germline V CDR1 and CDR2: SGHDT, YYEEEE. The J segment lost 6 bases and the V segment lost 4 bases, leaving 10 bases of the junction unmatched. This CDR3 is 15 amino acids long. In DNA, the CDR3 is TGTGCCAGCAGCACAGAGGGACAGGGCGGAAAGACCCAGTACTTC. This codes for CASSTEGQGGKTQYF.

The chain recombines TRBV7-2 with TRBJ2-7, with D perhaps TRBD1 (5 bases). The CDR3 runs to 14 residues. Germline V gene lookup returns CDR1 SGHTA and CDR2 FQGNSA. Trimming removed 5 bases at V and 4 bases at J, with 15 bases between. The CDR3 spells CASSEVTGFYEQYF. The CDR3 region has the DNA TGTGCCAGCAGCGAAGTCACAGGATTTTACGAGCAGTACTTC.

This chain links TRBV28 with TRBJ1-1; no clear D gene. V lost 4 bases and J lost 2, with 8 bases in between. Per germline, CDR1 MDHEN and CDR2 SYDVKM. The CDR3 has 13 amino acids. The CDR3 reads CASSSSSNTEAFF. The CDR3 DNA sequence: TGTGCCAGCAGTTCCTCCTCCAACACTGAAGCTTTCTTT.

The CDR3 sequence is CASRGRGQGAVEQFF. The CDR3 nucleotides are TGTGCCAGCAGGGGTCGGGGACAGGGGGCGGTTGAGCAGTTCTTC. The V call is TRBV6-6, the J call TRBJ2-1; 12 nucleotides agree with TRBD1. From germline, CDR1 is MNHNY and CDR2 SVGAGI (reference sequence). The V and J ends lost 6 bases and 9 bases, in that order; junction bases with no gene match: 9. The CDR3 loop spans 15 amino acids.

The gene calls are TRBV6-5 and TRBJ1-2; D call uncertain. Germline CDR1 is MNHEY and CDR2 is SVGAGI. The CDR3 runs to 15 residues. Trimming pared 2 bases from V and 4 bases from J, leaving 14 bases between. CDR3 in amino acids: CASSYTAGEGYGYTF. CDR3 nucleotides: TGTGCCAGCAGTTACACGGCTGGGGAGGGCTATGGCTACACCTTC.

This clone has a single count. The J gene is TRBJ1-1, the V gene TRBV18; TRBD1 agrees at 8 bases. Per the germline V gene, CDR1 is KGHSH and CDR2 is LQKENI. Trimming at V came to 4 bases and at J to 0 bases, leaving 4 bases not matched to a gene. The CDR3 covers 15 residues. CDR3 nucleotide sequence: TGTGCCAGCTCACTTACAGGGGGAATGAACACTGAAGCTTTCTTT. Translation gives CASSLTGGMNTEAFF.

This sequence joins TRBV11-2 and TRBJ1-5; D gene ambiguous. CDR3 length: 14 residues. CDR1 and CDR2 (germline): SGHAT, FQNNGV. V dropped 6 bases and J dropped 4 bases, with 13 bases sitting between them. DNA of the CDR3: TGTGCCAGCAGTGCTGCCGGGGTGAATCAGCCCCAGCATTTT. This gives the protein CASSAAGVNQPQHF.